This TCR beta chain was recovered during a study of blood T cell repertoires in COVID-19. Background on the study: Material from acute and convalescent COVID-19 was sourced from the United States, Italy and Spain.

Germline CDR1 SNHLY, CDR2 FYNNEI. This CDR3 contains 12 residues. The V end lost 4 bases, the J end lost 2 bases, and 5 bases lay between the germline ends. Enrolled during active infection, Seattle patients were then followed longitudinally. TCRdb's copy holds only in-frame clones and misses some; the assay was immunoSEQ multiplex PCR. This table holds 150,000 to 180,000 clones, around 85% found once. The J gene is TRBJ1-2, the V gene TRBV2; no clear D gene. The sequence was collected from a man in his 60s with COVID-19, enrolled during active disease. The sample comprised peripheral blood. CDR3 DNA: TGTGCCAGCAGTGGACTGAACTATGGCTACACCTTC. This translates into CASSGLNYGYTF. The entire variable domain, with the rest obtained from reference TRBV2 and TRBJ1-2, is as follows: EPEVTQTPSHQVTQMGQEVILRCVPISNHLYFYWYRQILGQKVEFLVSFYNNEISEKSEIFDDQFSVERPDGSNFTLKIRSTKLEDSAMYFCASSGLNYGYTFGSGTRLTVV.